Each of the 3 T cell receptor beta chains below was sequenced from the same sample in a study of shared clonotypes between healthy human individuals. The assay was immunoSEQ multiplex PCR, and TCRdb's table has in-frame clones only and misses some. Here the sample spans over a million clones, roughly 97% being singletons. The sequenced sample was naive CD4+ T cells sorted from blood. Subset indicated: CD45RA+ positively selected. These receptors came from a man younger than 40 in good health.

With regard to this clone: Other DNA sequences in this sample translate to the same CDR3. CDR3 sequence: CASRTGGPYEQYF. CDR3 DNA: TGTGCCAGCAGAACAGGGGGGCCCTACGAGCAGTACTTC. This chain links TRBV28 with TRBJ2-7, with 8 bases aligning to TRBD1. The junction had 3 bases not matched to a gene; V was cut back by 6 bases and J by 2 bases. The CDR3 loop spans 13 amino acids. CDR1 and CDR2 from the germline V gene are MDHEN and SYDVKM.

The chain uses TRBV2 and TRBJ2-5; 14 nucleotides agree with TRBD2. This CDR3 region has 16 residues. Trimming at V came to 6 bases and at J to 0 bases, leaving 3 bases not matched to a gene. Germline CDR1 SNHLY, CDR2 FYNNEI. For the CDR3, the DNA is TGTGCCAGCAGGGGACTAGCGGGAGATAACCAAGAGACCCAGTACTTC. This codes for CASRGLAGDNQETQYF.

V gene TRBV28 combines with J gene TRBJ1-2; weak D call: TRBD1 (6 bases). This CDR3 has 14 residues. The germline V and J ends were trimmed by 3 bases and 4 bases, with 12 bases remaining between them. Germline CDR1 is MDHEN and CDR2 is SYDVKM. This CDR3 reads CASSLAGAAYGYTF. Written as DNA, the CDR3 is TGTGCCAGCAGTTTGGCGGGGGCTGCCTATGGCTACACCTTC.